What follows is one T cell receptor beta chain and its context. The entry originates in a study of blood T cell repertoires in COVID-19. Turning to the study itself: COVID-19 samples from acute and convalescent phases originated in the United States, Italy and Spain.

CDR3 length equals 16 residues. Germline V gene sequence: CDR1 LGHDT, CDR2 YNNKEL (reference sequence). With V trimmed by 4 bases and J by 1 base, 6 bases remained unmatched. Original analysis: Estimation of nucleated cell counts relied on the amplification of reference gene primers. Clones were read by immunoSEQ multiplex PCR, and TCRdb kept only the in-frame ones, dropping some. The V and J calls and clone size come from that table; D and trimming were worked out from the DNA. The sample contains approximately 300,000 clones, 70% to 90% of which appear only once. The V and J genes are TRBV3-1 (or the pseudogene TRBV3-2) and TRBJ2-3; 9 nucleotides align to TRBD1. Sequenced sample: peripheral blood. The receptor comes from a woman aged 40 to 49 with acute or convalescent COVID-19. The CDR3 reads CASSPPRTGGTDTQYF. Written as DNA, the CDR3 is TGTGCCAGCAGCCCCCCCCGGACAGGGGGCACAGATACGCAGTATTTT.